This TCR beta chain emerged from a study of monozygotic twins with inflammatory bowel disease. This CDR3 has 14 residues. Germline V gene sequence: CDR1 SQVTM, CDR2 ANQGSEA. Whole blood, unsorted for T cells, was the source of total RNA. TCRdb re-called the 5' RACE reads; one entry per CDR3 protein, DNA not given. The sample's table shows 200,000 to 250,000 distinct CDR3 sequences. The clonotype comes from a human donor with ulcerative colitis or Crohn's disease, or a healthy co-twin of an affected twin (not recorded which). The rearrangement uses TRBV29-1 and TRBJ2-7; TCRdb selects TRBD1, and the lack of DNA leaves this call unchecked. Material: blood. CDR3 in amino acids: CSAGQGSPSYEQYF.